One and the same sample provided the 20 T cell receptor beta chains below, sequenced in a study of blood T cell repertoires in COVID-19 (dated by TCRdb to about 2020). Receptor amplification or capture employed the immunoSEQ multiplex PCR assay. As stored in TCRdb, this immuneACCESS dataset retains in-frame rearrangements with V and J assigned. A fraction of the clones does not appear; measured against another copy, unresolved V genes explain less than half of the discrepancy, and the remainder lacks a known reason. The sample table holds about 77,000 clones, of which 75% to 85% were seen once. The ten largest clones capture less than 6% of the sample. The sequencing input was peripheral blood. The receptor set was obtained from a woman in her sixties or seventies with acute or convalescent COVID-19.

The chain employs TRBV2 and TRBJ2-5, with 8 bases matching TRBD1. The CDR3 sequence is 16 residues long. With 4 bases clipped from V and 4 bases from J, the junction kept 11 bases outside the gene matches. Germline V lookup: CDR1 SNHLY, CDR2 FYNNEI. The DNA for the CDR3 is TGTGCCAGCAGTGTCAAACAGGGGGGAGGTGCAGAGACCCAGTACTTC. Amino acid sequence: CASSVKQGGGAETQYF. Supplemented by reference TRBV2 and TRBJ2-5, the full variable domain reads EPEVTQTPSHQVTQMGQEVILRCVPISNHLYFYWYRQILGQKVEFLVSFYNNEISEKSEIFDDQFSVERPDGSNFTLKIRSTKLEDSAMYFCASSVKQGGGAETQYFGPGTRLLVL.

This chain's CDR3 is CASMDRDRGSNEQFF. CDR3 coding DNA: TGCGCCAGCATGGATAGGGACAGGGGGAGCAATGAGCAGTTCTTC. The J gene is TRBJ2-1, the V gene TRBV5-1; 11 bases are shared with TRBD1. The CDR3 totals 15 residues. Per germline, CDR1 SGHRS and CDR2 YFSETQ. J gave up 6 bases and V 6 bases, and 8 bases lay outside the gene matches.

This chain links TRBV7-3 with TRBJ2-7; the D is unclear. V was shortened by 2 bases and J by 3 bases, with 8 bases between the two germline ends. The CDR3 has 13 residues. CDR1 is SGHTA, CDR2 FQGTGA, per germline. DNA of the CDR3: TGTGCCAGCAGCTTAGGGTCAGGCTACGAGCAGTACTTC. Translation: CASSLGSGYEQYF.

This clone was seen just once. The chain combines TRBV19 with TRBJ1-5; 9 nucleotides agree with TRBD1. Germline V gives CDR1 LNHDA, CDR2 SQIVND (reference sequence). The junction had 6 bases not matched to a gene; V was cut back by 3 bases and J by 6 bases. The CDR3 runs to 15 residues. The CDR3 DNA reads TGTGCCAGTAGTATCACCCCGACAGGGGGTCAGCCCCAGCATTTT. This codes for CASSITPTGGQPQHF.

This clone was counted only a few times. The chain joins TRBV7-6 to TRBJ1-5; D unclear. V dropped 5 bases and J dropped 2 bases, with 10 bases sitting between them. Germline CDR1 is SGHVS and CDR2 is FNYEAQ. This CDR3 spans 14 amino acids. CDR3 DNA sequence: TGTGCCAGCAGCGCCGGTTTGGGCAATCAGCCCCAGCATTTT. Translation gives CASSAGLGNQPQHF.

The V gene is TRBV7-2, the J gene TRBJ1-5; 7 positions match TRBD1. V dropped 3 bases and J dropped 3; count of bases not matched to a gene: 14. The CDR3 has 18 amino acids. Germline CDR1 is SGHTA and CDR2 is FQGNSA. The chain's CDR3 is CASSFKGGRGGINQPQHF. Written as DNA, the CDR3 is TGTGCCAGCAGCTTTAAAGGGGGCAGGGGCGGGATCAATCAGCCCCAGCATTTT.

This rearrangement joins TRBV10-3 to TRBJ2-7; D unresolved. This CDR3 region has 13 residues. From germline, CDR1 is ENHRY and CDR2 SYGVKD. V gave up 6 bases and J gave up 6 bases, with 15 bases separating them. DNA for the CDR3: TGTGCCATCAGCCCCGTTACGGGTGCCGAGCAGTACTTC. Protein: CAISPVTGAEQYF.

This sequence joins TRBV18 and TRBJ1-2; weak D call: TRBD1 (6 bases). V was cut by 2 bases and J by 2 bases, with 12 bases left in between. The CDR3 contains 15 residues. Germline CDR1 and CDR2: KGHSH and LQKENI. The DNA for the CDR3 is TGTGCCAGCTCACCAGGACAGTCGGAGAACTATGGCTACACCTTC. This gives the protein CASSPGQSENYGYTF.

This sequence joins TRBV3-1 (or the pseudogene TRBV3-2) and TRBJ1-1, with D perhaps matching TRBD1 (5 bases). The CDR3 is 16 residues long. Trimming shortened V by 0 bases and J by 1 base, and 12 bases separated the two germline ends. CDR1 is LGHDT and CDR2 is YNNKEL in the germline V gene (reference sequence). This chain's CDR3 is CASSQEGPGQNTEAFF. The CDR3 nucleotides are TGTGCCAGCAGCCAAGAAGGGCCCGGACAGAACACTGAAGCTTTCTTT.

The CDR3 here is CASSPPTSGTGQFF. DNA for the CDR3: TGTGCCAGCTCACCACCGACTAGCGGGACTGGGCAGTTCTTC. The chain recombines TRBV18 with TRBJ2-7; 11 positions agree with TRBD2. The DNA end lines up better with TRBJ2-1; the J call may be wrong. CDR3 size: 14 residues. The germline CDR1 and CDR2 sequences are KGHSH and LQKENI.

Details on this clone: This same CDR3 is encoded by further DNA sequences in the sample. This CDR3 is CASSFNSQETQYF. The CDR3 bases are TGCGCCAGCAGCTTCAACAGCCAAGAGACCCAGTACTTC. The chain uses TRBV5-1 and TRBJ2-5; D remains ambiguous. The CDR3 extends over 13 amino acids. Germline lookup yields CDR1 SGHRS and CDR2 YFSETQ. V was pared by 2 bases and J by 1 base, with 6 bases between. Full variable domain (missing parts from reference TRBV5-1 and TRBJ2-5): KAGVTQTPRYLIKTRGQQVTLSCSPISGHRSVSWYQQTPGQGLQFLFEYFSETQRNKGNFPGRFSGRQFSNSRSEMNVSTLELGDSALYLCASSFNSQETQYFGPGTRLLVL.

This rearrangement joins TRBV3-1 (or the pseudogene TRBV3-2) to TRBJ1-1; D unresolved. CDR3 size: 12 residues. Germline values: CDR1 LGHDT, CDR2 YNNKEL (reference sequence). Trimming left V 1 base short and J 4 bases short, with 4 bases between. CDR3 residues: CASSQGGTEAFF. CDR3 in DNA: TGTGCCAGCAGCCAAGGAGGCACTGAAGCTTTCTTT.

This chain links TRBV9 with TRBJ1-2; 8 bases agree with TRBD1. There are 15 residues in the CDR3. The trim removed 4 bases at V and 1 base at J, leaving 6 bases unmatched. Germline lookup yields CDR1 SGDLS and CDR2 YYNGEE. CDR3: CASSFGRGRNYGYTF. The CDR3 nucleotides read TGTGCCAGCAGCTTCGGCAGGGGGCGTAACTATGGCTACACCTTC.

The V and J genes are TRBV6-5 and TRBJ1-2, with a possible D match to TRBD1 (6 bases). Trimming took off 0 bases at V and 4 bases at J, with 12 bases between the two ends. The CDR3 extends over 15 amino acids. CDR1 is MNHEY and CDR2 is SVGAGI in the germline V gene. The CDR3: CASSYSKGVGYGYTF. Here the CDR3 DNA reads TGTGCCAGCAGTTACTCAAAGGGGGTGGGCTATGGCTACACCTTC.

CDR3 residues: CASSSGGNSNQPQHF. The CDR3 DNA sequence: TGTGCCAGCAGTAGCGGAGGCAATAGCAATCAGCCCCAGCATTTT. The gene calls are TRBV5-5 and TRBJ1-5; no definite D call. Deletions cut 5 bases from V and 0 bases from J, with 12 bases between. The CDR3 runs to 15 residues. Per germline, CDR1 SGHKS and CDR2 YYEKEE (reference sequence). Full variable domain (missing parts from reference TRBV5-5 and TRBJ1-5): DAGVTQSPTHLIKTRGQQVTLRCSPISGHKSVSWYQQVLGQGPQFIFQYYEKEERGRGNFPDRFSARQFPNYSSELNVNALLLGDSALYLCASSSGGNSNQPQHFGDGTRLSIL.

This chain links TRBV7-3 with TRBJ1-6, with a tentative D call TRBD1 (5 bases). V was trimmed by 1 base and J by 9 bases, leaving 13 bases between them. The CDR3 is 15 amino acids. CDR1 SGHTA and CDR2 FQGTGA come from the germline V gene. Here the CDR3 DNA reads TGTGCCAGCAGCTTAAGCGGGGGATCCAGTTCACCCCTCCACTTT. Amino acid sequence: CASSLSGGSSSPLHF.

The chain recombines TRBV2 with TRBJ1-1, with a possible D match to TRBD1 (6 bases). CDR3 length: 14 residues. Per the germline V gene, CDR1 is SNHLY and CDR2 is FYNNEI. Trimming pared 5 bases from V and 0 bases from J, leaving 10 bases between. CDR3 DNA: TGTGCCAGCAGTTTAACAGGGCTGAACACTGAAGCTTTCTTT. It codes for CASSLTGLNTEAFF.

The chain has TRBV6-6 and TRBJ1-2, with a possible D match to TRBD1 (5 bases). Trimming left V 6 bases short and J 2 bases short, with 7 bases between. Germline V lookup: CDR1 MNHNY, CDR2 SVGAGI (reference sequence). The CDR3 spans 12 residues. CDR3 in amino acids: CASRQDNYGYTF. The CDR3 DNA sequence: TGTGCCAGCAGACAGGACAACTATGGCTACACCTTC.

The chain carries TRBV7-8 and TRBJ1-1; D unresolved. Germline V CDR1 and CDR2: SGHVS, FQNEAQ. The CDR3 extends over 15 amino acids. Trimming took 3 bases from V and 2 from J, leaving 13 bases between them. The CDR3 is CASSFREIINTEAFF. CDR3 DNA: TGTGCCAGCAGCTTCCGAGAAATTATAAACACTGAAGCTTTCTTT.

The V call is TRBV7-9, the J call TRBJ2-7; D is unresolved. Germline assignment: CDR1 SEHNR and CDR2 FQNEAQ (reference sequence). This CDR3 contains 12 residues. V was pared by 4 bases and J by 2 bases, with 6 bases between. CDR3 bases: TGTGCCAGCAGCTCCTCCCCCTACGAGCAGTACTTC. Protein sequence: CASSSSPYEQYF.